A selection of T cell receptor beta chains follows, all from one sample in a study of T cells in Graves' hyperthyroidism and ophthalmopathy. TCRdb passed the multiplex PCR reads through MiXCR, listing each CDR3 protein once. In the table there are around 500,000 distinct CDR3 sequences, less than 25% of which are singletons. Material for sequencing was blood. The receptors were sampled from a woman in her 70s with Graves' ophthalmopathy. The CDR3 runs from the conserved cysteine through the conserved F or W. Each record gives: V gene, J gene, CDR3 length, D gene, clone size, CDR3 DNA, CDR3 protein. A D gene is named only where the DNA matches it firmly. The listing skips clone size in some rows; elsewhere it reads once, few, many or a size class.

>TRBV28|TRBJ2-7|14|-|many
TGTGCCAGCAGAGAGTACAGGGACCTCAACGAGCAGTACTTC
CASREYRDLNEQYF
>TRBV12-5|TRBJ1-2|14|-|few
TGTGCTAGTGGTTTGGCCCCTAGTACCTATGGCTACACCTTC
CASGLAPSTYGYTF
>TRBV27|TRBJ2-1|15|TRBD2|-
TGTGCCAGCAGCTCTGGGACTAGCGGGATCTATGAGCAGTTCTTC
CASSSGTSGIYEQFF
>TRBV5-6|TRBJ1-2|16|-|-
TGTGCCAGCAGCCACCGATGGACAGTGATAGTCGTAGGCTACACCTTC
CASSHRWTVIVVGYTF
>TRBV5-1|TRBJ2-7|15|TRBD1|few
TGCGCCAGCAGCTACCCGACAGGGGGTTCGGACGAGCAGTACTTC
CASSYPTGGSDEQYF
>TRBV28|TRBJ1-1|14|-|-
TGTGCCAGCAGTCCATACAGTACGAACACTGAAGCTTTCTTT
CASSPYSTNTEAFF
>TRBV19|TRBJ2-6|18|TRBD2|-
TGTGCCAGTAGTATCCGATTAGCGGGAGGAGCTGGGGCCAACGTCCTGACTTTC
CASSIRLAGGAGANVLTF
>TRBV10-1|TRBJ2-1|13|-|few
TGCGCCAGCAGTGATCGGTCCTACAATGAGCAGTTCTTC
CASSDRSYNEQFF
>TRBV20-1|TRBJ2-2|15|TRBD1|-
TGCAGTGCTAGACCAGGGACAGTGGGGACCGGGGAGCTGTTTTTT
CSARPGTVGTGELFF
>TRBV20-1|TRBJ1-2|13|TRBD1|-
TGCAGTGCTAGTGAGGGGGCGAACTATGGCTACACCTTC
CSASEGANYGYTF
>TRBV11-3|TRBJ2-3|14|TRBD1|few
TGTGCCAGCAGCATCTCGACAGGGGCAGATACGCAGTATTTT
CASSISTGADTQYF
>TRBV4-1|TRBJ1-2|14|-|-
TGCGCCAGCAGCCAAGGAGAAAGGGCGGTTGGCTACACCTTC
CASSQGERAVGYTF
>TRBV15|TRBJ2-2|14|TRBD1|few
TGTGCCACCAGCATCGACAGGGTTGCCGGGGAGCTGTTTTTT
CATSIDRVAGELFF
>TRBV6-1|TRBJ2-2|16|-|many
TGTGCCAGCAGTTACCTGTTGGTAGCGGTAGGCGGGGAGCTGTTTTTT
CASSYLLVAVGGELFF
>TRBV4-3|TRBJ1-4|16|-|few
TGCGCCAGCAGCCAGGGTCAGGGCAATCCTAATGAAAAACTGTTTTTT
CASSQGQGNPNEKLFF
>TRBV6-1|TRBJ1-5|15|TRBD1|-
TGTGCCAGCAATAAACACAGGGGATGGGGGCAGCCCCAGCATTTT
CASNKHRGWGQPQHF
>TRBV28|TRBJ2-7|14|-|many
TGTGCCAGCAGTTACGGGGGCTCGGCGAACGAGCAGTACTTC
CASSYGGSANEQYF
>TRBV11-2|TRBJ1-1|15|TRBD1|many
TGTGCCAGCAGCGCCGGGACAGGGGAGGTCGCTGAAGCTTTCTTT
CASSAGTGEVAEAFF
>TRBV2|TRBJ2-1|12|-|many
TGTGCCAGCAGTAGCGGTTACAATGAGCAGTTCTTC
CASSSGYNEQFF
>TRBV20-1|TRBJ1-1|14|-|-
TGCAGTGCTAGAGATAATAGCAGGGCCACTGGAGCTTTCTTT
CSARDNSRATGAFF
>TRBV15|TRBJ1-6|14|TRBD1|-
TGTGCCACCAGCCCTGGGACAGGGCGTTCACCCCTCCACTTT
CATSPGTGRSPLHF
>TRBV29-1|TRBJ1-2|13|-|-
TGCAGCGTTGTGGGCAGGGTCACCTATGGCTACACCTTC
CSVVGRVTYGYTF
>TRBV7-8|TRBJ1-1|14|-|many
TGTGCCAGCAGCTTAGTAGGGGCCGGCCAGCGGGCTTTCTTT
CASSLVGAGQRAFF
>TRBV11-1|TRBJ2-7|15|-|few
TGTGCCAGCAGCTTAGATTGGCGGGGCTCCTACGAGCAGTACTTC
CASSLDWRGSYEQYF
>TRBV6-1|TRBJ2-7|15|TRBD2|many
TGTGCCAGCAGTCAGACTAGCGGGCCCTCCTACGAGCAGTACTTC
CASSQTSGPSYEQYF
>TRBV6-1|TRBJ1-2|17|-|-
TGTGCCAGCAGGATCTTTCGGGGTTTTACAGTCAACTATGGCTACACCTTC
CASRIFRGFTVNYGYTF
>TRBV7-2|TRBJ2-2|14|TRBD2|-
TGTGCCAGCAGCGGACTAGCGGGAACCGGGGAGCTGTTTTTT
CASSGLAGTGELFF
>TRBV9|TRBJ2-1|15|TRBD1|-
TGTGCCAGCAGCGCCACGACAGGGGGGTACAATGAGCAGTTCTTC
CASSATTGGYNEQFF
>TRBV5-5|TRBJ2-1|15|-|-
TGTGCCAGCAGCTTGGTAGCGAACTCCTACAATGAGCAGTTCTTC
CASSLVANSYNEQFF
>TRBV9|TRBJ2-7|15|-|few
TGTGCCAGCAGCGTATTTGGAGCGGAGCCGAACGAGCAGTACTTC
CASSVFGAEPNEQYF
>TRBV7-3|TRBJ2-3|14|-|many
TGTGCCAGCAGCTCCCCGGTGAAAGCAGATACGCAGTATTTT
CASSSPVKADTQYF
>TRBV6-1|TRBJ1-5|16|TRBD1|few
TGTGCCAGCAGTTATGGACAGGGGGGAAACAATCAGCCCCAGCATTTT
CASSYGQGGNNQPQHF
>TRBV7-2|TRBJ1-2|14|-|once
TGTGCCAGCAGCTTATCGGGCGGGGCCGGGGGCTACACCTTC
CASSLSGGAGGYTF
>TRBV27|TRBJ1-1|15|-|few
TGTGCCAGCAGTTTTTTTTGGGGGGGAAGCACTGAAGCTTTCTTT
CASSFFWGGSTEAFF
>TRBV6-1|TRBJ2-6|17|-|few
TGTGCCAGCAGTTCCTCCCGTGGAGACTCTGGGGCCAACGTCCTGACTTTC
CASSSSRGDSGANVLTF
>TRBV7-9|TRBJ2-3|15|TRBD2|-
TGTGCCAGCAGCCCGAGCGGGGGATATGTGGATACGCAGTATTTT
CASSPSGGYVDTQYF
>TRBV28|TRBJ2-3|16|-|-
TGTGCCAGCAGTTTAGTCTTACGGCTCCCAACGGGTACGCAGTATTTT
CASSLVLRLPTGTQYF
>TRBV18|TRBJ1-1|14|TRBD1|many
TGTGCCAGCTCCCAGGGACAGGGTTCCACTGAAGCTTTCTTT
CASSQGQGSTEAFF
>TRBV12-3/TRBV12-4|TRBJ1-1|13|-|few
TGTGCCAGCAAGGAAGGGATGAACACTGAAGCTTTCTTT
CASKEGMNTEAFF
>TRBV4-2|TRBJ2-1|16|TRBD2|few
TGTGCCAGCAGCTTAGGAACTAGCGGGAGGGTGAGGGAGCAGTTCTTC
CASSLGTSGRVREQFF
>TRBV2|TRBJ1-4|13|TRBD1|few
TGTGCCAGTGACAGGGAGGGATTTGAAAAACTGTTTTTT
CASDREGFEKLFF
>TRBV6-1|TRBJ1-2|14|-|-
TGTGCCAGCAGTGATGGGTCTCGGTACTATGGCTACACCTTC
CASSDGSRYYGYTF
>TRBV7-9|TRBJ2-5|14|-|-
TGTGCCAGCAGCCCGGGACACCTCCAAGAGACCCAGTACTTC
CASSPGHLQETQYF
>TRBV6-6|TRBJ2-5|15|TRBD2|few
TGTGCCAGCAGTTACACTAGCGGGAGCGGGGAGACCCAGTACTTC
CASSYTSGSGETQYF
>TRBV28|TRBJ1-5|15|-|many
TGTGCCAGCAGTTTCAAGGCTTATAGCAATCAGCCCCAGCATTTT
CASSFKAYSNQPQHF
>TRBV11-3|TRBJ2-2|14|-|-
TGTGCCAGCACCCCCCTAGCCGGGTCCGGGGAGCTGTTTTTT
CASTPLAGSGELFF
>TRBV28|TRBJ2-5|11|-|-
TGTGCCAGTACAAATCGGGCAGGTCTGTACTTC
CASTNRAGLYF
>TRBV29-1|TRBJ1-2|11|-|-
TGCAGCGTTGTCGGGGCTAGTGGCTACACCTTC
CSVVGASGYTF
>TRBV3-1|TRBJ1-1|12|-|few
TGTGCCAGCAGCCTTCATTACACTGAAGCTTTCTTT
CASSLHYTEAFF
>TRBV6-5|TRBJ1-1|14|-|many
TGTGCCAGCAGTTACTCGTTCTCGAACACTGAAGCTTTCTTT
CASSYSFSNTEAFF
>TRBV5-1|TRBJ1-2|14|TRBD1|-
TGCGCCAGCAGCTTGTCCACAGGGGCCCTCGGCTACACCTTC
CASSLSTGALGYTF
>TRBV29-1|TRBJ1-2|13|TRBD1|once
TGCAGCGTTGAGACAGGGGGCATTTACGGCTACACCTTC
CSVETGGIYGYTF
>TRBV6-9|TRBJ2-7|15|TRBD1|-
TGTGCCAGCAGCTACTTCGGGACAGGGGCTGCCGAGCAGTACTTC
CASSYFGTGAAEQYF
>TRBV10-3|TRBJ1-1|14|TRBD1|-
TGTGCCACCGCAACGACAGGGATGAACACTGAAGCTTTCTTT
CATATTGMNTEAFF
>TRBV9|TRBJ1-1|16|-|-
TGTGCCAGCAGCGTAGGAGCGGGGGGGGGAAACACTGAAGCTTTCTTT
CASSVGAGGGNTEAFF
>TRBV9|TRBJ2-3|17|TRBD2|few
TGTGCCAGCAGCGTAGTTGGGGGGACTAGCGGGTGGGATACGCAGTATTTT
CASSVVGGTSGWDTQYF
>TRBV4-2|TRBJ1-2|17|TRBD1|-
TGTGCCAGCAGCCAAGATCCCGGACAGGGGAGTATCTATGGCTACACCTTC
CASSQDPGQGSIYGYTF
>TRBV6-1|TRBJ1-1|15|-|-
TGTGCCAGCAAGGGGGTCCGAGGGGCGGACACTGAAGCTTTCTTT
CASKGVRGADTEAFF
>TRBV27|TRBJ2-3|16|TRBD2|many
TGTGCCAGCAGACGTGGACTAGTGGGTATAACAGATACGCAGTATTTT
CASRRGLVGITDTQYF
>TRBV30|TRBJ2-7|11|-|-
TGTGCCTGGAGTACTGGCGCCGAGCAGTACTTC
CAWSTGAEQYF